The clone carrying this TCR beta chain was recorded at least ten times. The sample originates from a study of CD8+CD57+ T cells in acquired aplastic anemia. Across the study: Mean DNA quantity obtained from sorted CD4+ and CD8+ cells was around 3.2 ug.

The CDR3 is 14 residues long. Trimming took off 2 bases at V and 3 bases at J, with 11 bases between the two ends. The V gene's germline CDR1 is SGHKS and CDR2 YYEKEE (reference sequence). Flow cytometry had shown expanded CD8+CD57+ cells in the patients chosen for sequencing. Receipt of therapy had not occurred in any patient by the time of blood sampling. Genomic DNA constituted the template upon which TCR beta VDJ and CDR3 profiling was performed. TCRdb passed the reads through MiXCR, listing each CDR3 protein once. Of about 160,000 distinct CDR3 sequences listed, less than 60% are singletons. This sequence joins TRBV5-5 and TRBJ1-1, with D perhaps TRBD1 (6 bases). The receptor comes from a human donor with aplastic anemia. The specimen sequenced was sorted CD4+, CD8+, or CD8+CD57+ T cells (not recorded which) from PBMCs. The CDR3 sequence: CASSFRGQDTEAFF. The CDR3 DNA sequence: TGTGCCAGCAGCTTTCGGGGGCAGGACACTGAAGCTTTCTTT.